The T cell receptor (beta chain) under discussion was sequenced for a study of T cell changes during pregnancy in multiple sclerosis. The CDR3 loop spans 16 amino acids. Germline CDR1 reads LNHDA; CDR2 reads SQIVND (reference sequence). Trimming at V came to 5 bases and at J to 4 bases, leaving 9 bases not matched to a gene. The repertoire was sequenced with immunoSEQ multiplex PCR; TCRdb's copy has only in-frame clones and lacks some. This table has tens of thousands of clones, 75% to 95% appearing once. The sequence was collected from a female donor in good health, enrolled as a control in a pregnancy study. This sample comprised peripheral blood, obtained in the third trimester of pregnancy. V and J are TRBV19 and TRBJ1-1; TRBD1 agrees at 11 bases. The CDR3 is CASSVTTGTGGTEAFF. The CDR3 nucleotides read TGTGCCAGTAGTGTTACGACCGGGACAGGGGGCACTGAAGCTTTCTTT.